Listed below are T cell receptor beta chains from one sample, sequenced in a study of blood T cells in healthy people across ages. TCRdb independently ran MiXCR on the 5' RACE reads; one entry per CDR3 protein. This repertoire shows about 800,000 distinct CDR3 sequences, 25% found once; its top ten account for under 4.5%. These data also formed part of another study, on T cells of mothers and their children.

Input material: blood. These receptors all come from a boy younger than 18 in good health. Both conserved end residues are part of each CDR3. D genes are given only for firm matches. Not every row has a clone size; where given, it reads once, few, many or a size class.

d_gene	v_gene	j_gene	abundance	CDR3aa	CDR3nt
-	TRBV29-1	TRBJ1-4	-	CSVLGRVGEKLFF	TGCAGCGTTTTGGGCAGGGTTGGTGAAAAACTGTTTTTT
-	TRBV27	TRBJ2-7	-	CASSSMDRLGDEQYF	TGTGCCAGCAGTTCGATGGACAGATTAGGTGACGAGCAGTACTTC
-	TRBV12-3/TRBV12-4	TRBJ1-4	-	CASSRGRQEQKLFF	TGTGCCAGCAGTCGGGGCCGACAGGAGCAAAAACTGTTTTTT
-	TRBV5-1	TRBJ1-4	-	CASSLGNELFF	TGCGCCAGCAGCTTGGGCAATGAACTGTTTTTT
-	TRBV7-6	TRBJ1-5	few	CASSAGSHQPQHF	TGTGCCAGCAGCGCAGGCTCGCATCAGCCCCAGCATTTT
TRBD2	TRBV6-2/TRBV6-3	TRBJ2-4	-	CASSYSISIAGGPTTKNIQYF	TGTGCCAGCAGTTACTCGATCTCTATAGCGGGAGGACCAACGACCAAAAACATTCAGTACTTC
-	TRBV20-1	TRBJ2-3	-	CSARGGLGTDTQYF	TGCAGTGCTAGGGGGGGGCTTGGCACAGATACGCAGTATTTT
-	TRBV29-1	TRBJ2-5	once	CSGAGLSHQETQYF	TGCAGCGGCGCGGGACTGTCCCACCAAGAGACCCAGTACTTC
TRBD2	TRBV19	TRBJ2-4	-	CASRVSAGVGTNIQYF	TGTGCCAGTAGAGTCTCCGCGGGAGTTGGTACAAACATTCAGTACTTC
TRBD2	TRBV3-1	TRBJ2-3	-	CASSQLLAGGPDTQYF	TGTGCCAGCAGCCAACTTCTAGCGGGAGGCCCAGATACGCAGTATTTT
-	TRBV20-1	TRBJ2-7	few	CSAPLGTPPYEQYF	TGCAGTGCTCCTCTGGGGACTCCCCCCTACGAGCAGTACTTC
-	TRBV10-2	TRBJ2-7	few	CASGPLPAYEQYF	TGCGCCAGCGGCCCGCTTCCAGCCTACGAGCAGTACTTC
-	TRBV7-2	TRBJ2-3	-	CASSFSRGRADTQYF	TGTGCCAGCAGCTTCTCTCGGGGTCGCGCAGATACGCAGTATTTT
-	TRBV6-2/TRBV6-3	TRBJ2-4	few	CASSDGTTTAIQYF	TGTGCCAGCAGTGACGGGACGACAACCGCCATTCAGTACTTC
-	TRBV2	TRBJ1-1	-	CASAGQGAPTAFF	TGTGCCAGCGCGGGACAAGGGGCGCCCACAGCTTTCTTT
-	TRBV6-2/TRBV6-3	TRBJ2-1	few	CASDSYNEQFF	TGTGCCAGCGATAGCTACAATGAGCAGTTCTTC